One and the same sample provided the 9 T cell receptor beta chains below, sequenced in a study of post-analysis software for immune sequencing data (dated by TCRdb to between 2015 and 2016). Paper-wide results and their limitations: Significantly higher frequencies in patients than in controls were found for about 5 TRBV segments, including TRBV5-6, TRBV5-1 and TRBV20-1.

Libraries were prepared through PCR. The data were produced on an Illumina HiSeq 2500. Unique molecular identifiers were incorporated into TCR beta cDNA libraries to reduce PCR and sequencing biases. TCRdb reanalyzed the raw reads on its own, using fastp at Q25 for trimming and MiXCR for clone calling, and kept in-frame beta chains. When rows share a CDR3 protein, they turn into one entry using the most common DNA and genes. Counted in this sample were more than 500,000 distinct CDR3 sequences; roughly 34% of them appeared once. Around 6% of the sample goes to the ten largest clones. These receptors are not linked to any known antigen. What was sequenced was blood. The receptors were gathered from a girl aged 2-17 years with multiple sclerosis.

This chain links TRBV7-9 with TRBJ2-7; the D is unclear. The CDR3 is made up of 13 amino acids. Trimming removed 10 bases at V and 2 bases at J, with 15 bases between. Germline V lookup: CDR1 SEHNR, CDR2 FQNEAQ (reference sequence). Written as DNA, the CDR3 is TGTGCCACCTTGGACGGATCTACCTACGAGCAGTACTTC. Translated: CATLDGSTYEQYF.

The chain joins TRBV27 to TRBJ1-5; D gene uncertain. V was trimmed by 6 bases and J by 2 bases, leaving 14 bases between them. The CDR3 extends over 15 amino acids. CDR1 is MNHEY, CDR2 SMNVEV, per germline (reference sequence). CDR3 residues: CASSRSLQGNQPQHF. CDR3 sequence (DNA): TGTGCCAGCAGCCGCAGCCTTCAGGGCAATCAGCCCCAGCATTTT.

The chain is built from TRBV20-1 and TRBJ2-3; 8 bases are a match to TRBD1. J lost 0 bases, V lost 5 bases, and 7 bases had no gene match. The CDR3 runs 15 residues. Germline values: CDR1 DFQATT, CDR2 SNEGSKA (reference sequence). CDR3 in amino acids: CSAPDRGTSTDTQYF. In DNA, the CDR3 is TGCAGTGCTCCTGACAGGGGCACTAGCACAGATACGCAGTATTTT.

The sample holds a few counts of this clonotype. This sequence joins TRBV4-1 and TRBJ1-2; D is perhaps TRBD1 (6 bases). The CDR3 sequence is 15 residues long. The ends were cut back, 1 base at V and 2 bases at J, with 11 bases in the middle. Germline CDR1 reads MGHRA; CDR2 reads YSYEKL. CDR3 bases: TGCGCCAGCAGCCAAGGGTCAGGGACAAACTATGGCTACACCTTC. Its translation is CASSQGSGTNYGYTF.

The gene calls are TRBV24-1 and TRBJ2-6, with D possibly being TRBD1 (5 bases). V lost 3 bases and J lost 0, with 11 bases in between. This CDR3 is 17 amino acids long. Per the germline V gene, CDR1 is KGHDR and CDR2 is SFDVKD. CDR3 nucleotides: TGTGCCACCAGTGATGCTAGGGGTCTCTCTGGGGCCAACGTCCTGACTTTC. This gives the protein CATSDARGLSGANVLTF.

The chain joins TRBV20-1 to TRBJ1-4; tentative D call: TRBD1 (5 bases). Trimming pared 0 bases from V and 7 bases from J, leaving 15 bases between. CDR1 and CDR2 (germline): DFQATT, SNEGSKA (reference sequence). The CDR3 runs 15 residues. The CDR3 sequence: CSARDREGFSEKLFF. For the CDR3, the DNA is TGCAGTGCTAGAGATCGAGAGGGGTTTAGTGAAAAACTGTTTTTT.

The chain joins TRBV19 to TRBJ2-3, with 11 bases fitting TRBD2. The CDR3 length is 16 residues. V lost 3 bases, J lost 5 bases, and 7 bases stayed unmatched. CDR1 and CDR2 (germline): LNHDA, SQIVND (reference sequence). In DNA, the CDR3 is TGTGCCAGTAGTATCTATAGCGGGGGGGCCGGAGATACGCAGTATTTT. It translates to CASSIYSGGAGDTQYF.

The chain links TRBV2 to TRBJ2-2; a weak D match, TRBD1 (6 bases). CDR3 size: 15 residues. Trimming removed 7 bases at V and 4 bases at J, with 16 bases between. Per the germline V gene, CDR1 is SNHLY and CDR2 is FYNNEI. CDR3 sequence reads: CASNRQAGGTGELFF. The CDR3 DNA sequence: TGTGCCAGCAACAGACAGGCCGGAGGCACCGGGGAGCTGTTTTTT.

The V call is TRBV14, the J call TRBJ2-7; D call uncertain. CDR1 SGHDN and CDR2 FVKESK come from the germline V gene. The V end was cut by 5 bases, the J end by 9 bases, with 11 bases between. The CDR3 length is 11 residues. For the CDR3, the DNA is TGTGCCAGCAGCGAAACCTCGACGCAGTACTTC. Its translation is CASSETSTQYF. Together with reference TRBV14 and TRBJ2-7, the CDR3 gives the full variable domain: EAGVTQFPSHSVIEKGQTVTLRCDPISGHDNLYWYRRVMGKEIKFLLHFVKESKQDESGMPNNRFLAERTGGTYSTLKVQPAELEDSGVYFCASSETSTQYFGPGTRLTVT.